This TCR beta chain was identified in a study of cytomegalovirus exposure and HLA in healthy donors. For the study at large: Out of 180 million or so T cells, an earlier analysis found some 110 million unique TCR beta sequences in total.

Findings and caveats of the study: Previous analysis showed most TCR beta V segments were productive about 90% or about 30% of the time.

CDR3 length: 10 residues. Germline CDR1 reads SGHRS; CDR2 reads YFSETQ. In regard to this clone: Its specificity is unknown. At one boundary the junction diverges from the germline segment, which might be a read error.

Researchers ran the PCR with 60 Vbeta and 13 Jbeta primers. Per the original methods: Counted up in a later analysis, unique TCR beta chains came to 60 million to 95 million, with 9.5 million to 13 million shared. Sequencing was performed with immunoSEQ multiplex PCR; in TCRdb, only in-frame clones are kept and a portion is missing. Clonal size and the V and J genes are those of that table, whereas D and trimming came from the DNA. Altogether more than 140,000 clones are present, more than 60% being singletons, with the ten largest covering roughly 1.6%. The chain couples TRBV5-1 to TRBJ2-1, with 9 bases lining up with TRBD1. Sequencing was done on a sample of PBMCs. The clonotype originates from a female donor in good health and CMV-seronegative. CDR3 loop: CASKGQGELF. The CDR3 DNA reads TGCGCCAGCAAGGGACAGGGAGAGCTCTTC.